Listed below are T cell receptor beta chains from one sample, sequenced in a study of radiation and T cells in renal cell carcinoma. The method was immunoSEQ multiplex PCR; TCRdb's version includes in-frame clones alone and lacks a portion of them. This table has 150,000 or so clones, around 89% appearing once. This sample comprised blood, obtained from a patient whose treatment included radiotherapy and nephrectomy. The source of these receptors is a woman aged 65 to 85 with renal cell carcinoma. Both conserved end residues are part of each CDR3. D genes are given only for firm matches. Not every row has a clone size; where given, it reads once, few, many or a size class.

clone_size	cdr3_length	j_call	d_call	v_call	cdr3_aa	cdr3_nt
NA	15	TRBJ1-6	NA	TRBV15	CATSSQGKGNSPLHF	TGTGCCACCAGCAGTCAGGGAAAGGGTAATTCACCCCTCCACTTT
NA	14	TRBJ1-4	NA	TRBV6-5	CASSYDQTNEKLFF	TGTGCCAGCAGTTACGACCAAACTAATGAAAAACTGTTTTTT
NA	14	TRBJ2-7	NA	TRBV13	CASSPGTIPYEQYF	TGTGCCAGCAGCCCCGGGACCATCCCCTACGAGCAGTACTTC
NA	15	TRBJ1-3	NA	TRBV7-8	CASSLSSLSGNTIYF	TGTGCCAGCAGCTTATCTAGTCTCTCTGGAAACACCATATATTTT
once	13	TRBJ2-1	TRBD2	TRBV29-1	CSVSTSGGAEQFF	TGCAGCGTCTCGACTAGCGGGGGGGCTGAGCAGTTCTTC
NA	16	TRBJ1-4	TRBD1	TRBV5-1	CASSSTGGNTNEKLFF	TGCGCCAGCAGCTCGACAGGGGGCAACACTAATGAAAAACTGTTTTTT
NA	13	TRBJ2-1	NA	TRBV7-6	CASSLGAINEQFF	TGTGCCAGCAGCTTAGGGGCTATTAATGAGCAGTTCTTC
NA	14	TRBJ1-2	TRBD1	TRBV5-6	CASSWEDRGGGYTF	TGTGCCAGCAGCTGGGAGGACAGGGGAGGAGGCTACACCTTC
NA	15	TRBJ2-7	NA	TRBV7-2	CASSLAGGSYYEQYF	TGTGCCAGCAGCTTAGCGGGGGGCTCCTACTACGAGCAGTACTTC
NA	12	TRBJ2-7	NA	TRBV5-1	CASSLTSSEQYF	TGCGCCAGCAGCTTGACCTCTTCCGAGCAGTACTTC
NA	13	TRBJ2-1	NA	TRBV6-5	CASSSLINNEQFF	TGTGCCAGCAGTTCCCTAATTAACAATGAGCAGTTCTTC
NA	13	TRBJ1-5	NA	TRBV7-8	CASSTGQNQPQHF	TGTGCCAGCAGCACAGGGCAGAATCAGCCCCAGCATTTT
NA	11	TRBJ2-1	NA	TRBV11-1	CASSQRIEQFF	TGTGCCAGCAGCCAGCGGATAGAGCAGTTCTTC
NA	14	TRBJ1-2	NA	TRBV6-6	CASSPFTGGYGYTF	TGTGCCAGCAGTCCTTTCACAGGCGGCTATGGCTACACCTTC
once	14	TRBJ2-5	NA	TRBV6-1	CARSRGGVGETQYF	TGTGCCAGGAGCCGGGGCGGGGTTGGGGAGACCCAGTACTTC
few	13	TRBJ1-1	NA	TRBV9	CASSARGNTEAFF	TGTGCCAGCAGCGCCAGGGGGAACACTGAAGCTTTCTTT
NA	15	TRBJ1-2	NA	TRBV19	CASSPTGTPGGGYTF	TGTGCCAGTAGCCCCACCGGGACACCGGGAGGGGGCTACACCTTC
NA	13	TRBJ2-1	NA	TRBV13	CASSLTTGREQFF	TGTGCCAGCAGCTTAACGACGGGCAGGGAGCAGTTCTTC
NA	20	TRBJ1-5	NA	TRBV9	CASSLSFGQDSGYSNQPQHF	TGTGCCAGCAGCCTCTCCTTCGGGCAGGACTCCGGCTATAGCAATCAGCCCCAGCATTTT
NA	15	TRBJ2-2	NA	TRBV15	CATSHERDYTGELFF	TGTGCCACCAGCCACGAGAGAGATTACACCGGGGAGCTGTTTTTT
NA	12	TRBJ1-2	NA	TRBV6-5	CASRGQSYGYTF	TGTGCCAGCAGAGGGCAAAGCTATGGCTACACCTTC
NA	14	TRBJ2-2	NA	TRBV19	CASSIDRGPGELFF	TGTGCCAGTAGTATAGACCGGGGCCCCGGGGAGCTGTTTTTT
NA	13	TRBJ1-1	NA	TRBV9	CASSVDGNTEAFF	TGTGCCAGCAGCGTAGATGGGAACACTGAAGCTTTCTTT
NA	17	TRBJ2-1	TRBD2	TRBV5-6	CASSSTATGTSGNEQFF	TGTGCCAGCAGCTCTACCGCAACCGGGACTAGCGGCAATGAGCAGTTCTTC
NA	14	TRBJ1-5	NA	TRBV11-2	CASSLTQGSQPQHF	TGTGCCAGCAGCTTAACCCAGGGCAGTCAGCCCCAGCATTTT
NA	15	TRBJ1-3	TRBD1	TRBV7-8	CASGAGTGPGNTIYF	TGTGCCAGCGGTGCCGGGACAGGCCCTGGAAACACCATATATTTT
NA	14	TRBJ2-7	TRBD2	TRBV6-6	CASVRTSGAHEQYF	TGTGCCAGCGTGAGGACTAGCGGGGCCCACGAGCAGTACTTC
NA	15	TRBJ2-7	TRBD1	TRBV5-1	CASRRPGGPRYEQYF	TGCGCCAGCAGACGTCCAGGGGGCCCCCGCTACGAGCAGTACTTC
NA	13	TRBJ2-3	NA	TRBV7-9	CASLRGVTDTQYF	TGTGCCAGCCTTCGAGGGGTCACAGATACGCAGTATTTT
NA	14	TRBJ2-3	TRBD2	TRBV7-7	CASSLAGVTDTQYF	TGTGCTAGCAGCCTCGCGGGGGTAACAGATACGCAGTATTTT
once	12	TRBJ1-2	NA	TRBV30	CAWSIPGHGYTF	TGTGCCTGGAGTATACCGGGACATGGCTACACCTTC
NA	15	TRBJ2-1	NA	TRBV9	CASSVGRGAYNEQFF	TGTGCCAGCAGCGTAGGGAGGGGGGCCTACAATGAGCAGTTCTTC
NA	13	TRBJ2-7	TRBD1	TRBV4-2	CASSQPTGGEQYF	TGTGCCAGCAGCCAACCGACAGGGGGCGAGCAGTACTTC
NA	13	TRBJ1-2	TRBD1	TRBV29-1	CSVGDRGVNGYTF	TGCAGCGTTGGAGACAGGGGAGTGAATGGCTACACCTTC
once	15	TRBJ2-5	NA	TRBV7-9	CASSIGVMNRGTQYF	TGTGCCAGCAGCATAGGGGTGATGAATAGAGGGACCCAGTACTTC
NA	15	TRBJ1-5	TRBD1	TRBV27	CASKMGDRANEPQHF	TGTGCCAGCAAAATGGGGGACAGGGCTAATGAGCCCCAGCATTTT
NA	17	TRBJ2-7	NA	TRBV19	CASSIGLRDGHSYEQYF	TGTGCCAGTAGTATAGGCCTCCGGGACGGGCACTCCTACGAGCAGTACTTC
once	12	TRBJ1-5	NA	TRBV25-1	CASSEWGQPQHF	TGTGCCAGCAGTGAATGGGGTCAGCCCCAGCATTTT
NA	15	TRBJ1-5	TRBD1	TRBV19	CASRPGGNSNQPQHF	TGTGCCAGTAGACCAGGGGGGAATAGCAATCAGCCCCAGCATTTT
few	12	TRBJ1-1	NA	TRBV10-3	CAISEGSTEAFF	TGTGCCATCAGTGAGGGTTCCACTGAAGCTTTCTTT
once	14	TRBJ2-7	NA	TRBV28	CASTDPGVSYEQYF	TGTGCCAGCACTGACCCTGGGGTCTCCTACGAGCAGTACTTC
NA	11	TRBJ1-1	NA	TRBV7-2	CASSFGVEAFF	TGTGCCAGCAGCTTCGGAGTTGAAGCTTTCTTT
NA	13	TRBJ2-7	NA	TRBV10-3	CAIMKGSFYEQYF	TGTGCCATCATGAAGGGTAGTTTCTACGAGCAGTACTTC
once	14	TRBJ1-5	TRBD1	TRBV7-8	CASSLHRGLPTQHF	TGTGCCAGCAGCTTACACAGGGGCCTCCCCACCCAGCATTTT
NA	14	TRBJ2-1	TRBD2	TRBV7-9	CASSFSGGYNEQFF	TGTGCCAGCAGCTTTAGCGGGGGTTACAATGAGCAGTTCTTC
few	15	TRBJ1-2	TRBD1	TRBV5-4	CASSSRTGKKYGYTF	TGTGCCAGCAGCTCCCGGACAGGGAAGAAATATGGCTACACCTTC
NA	15	TRBJ2-1	TRBD2	TRBV6-5	CASSATSDSYNEQFF	TGTGCCAGCAGTGCGACTAGCGACTCCTACAATGAGCAGTTCTTC
NA	14	TRBJ1-1	NA	TRBV6-1	CASSEDRAPTEAFF	TGTGCCAGCAGTGAAGATCGGGCCCCCACTGAAGCTTTCTTT
few	13	TRBJ1-3	NA	TRBV30	CAWEAFSGNTIYF	TGTGCCTGGGAGGCGTTCTCTGGAAACACCATATATTTT
NA	14	TRBJ2-6	NA	TRBV27	CASSFGVGANVLTF	TGTGCCAGCAGTTTTGGGGTTGGGGCCAACGTCCTGACTTTC
NA	13	TRBJ2-5	NA	TRBV2	CASRGTTAWYQYF	TGTGCCAGCAGGGGGACAACAGCTTGGTATCAGTACTTC
NA	15	TRBJ2-3	NA	TRBV6-5	CASREGGIARDTQYF	TGTGCCAGCAGAGAGGGAGGTATTGCACGAGATACGCAGTATTTT
NA	15	TRBJ2-7	NA	TRBV11-2	CASDSFWDWGNEQYF	TGTGCCAGCGACAGCTTCTGGGATTGGGGGAACGAGCAGTACTTC
NA	15	TRBJ1-6	NA	TRBV4-2	CACSSAGGGNSPLHF	TGTGCCTGCTCTTCGGCCGGGGGCGGGAATTCACCCCTCCACTTT
once	15	TRBJ2-1	TRBD2	TRBV9	CASSPWTSGAREQFF	TGTGCCAGCAGCCCTTGGACTAGCGGGGCCCGCGAGCAGTTCTTC